The clone carrying this TCR beta chain has a single count. This specimen belongs to a study of blood T cell repertoires in COVID-19. Study summary: Whether acute or convalescent, the COVID-19 samples came from the United States, Italy and Spain. The analysed material was cDNA or gDNA that came from T cells, B-cell-depleted T cells, or PBMCs.

How the authors handled the data: The authors estimated nucleated cell counts from reference gene primer amplification. The assay was immunoSEQ multiplex PCR, and TCRdb's table has in-frame clones only and misses some. The V and J calls and clone size come from that table; D and trimming were worked out from the DNA. The table has approximately 67,000 clones, around 86% seen once; the top ten hold 6.5% to 8.5%. V lost 4 bases to trimming and J lost 4 bases, with 8 bases between them. There are 12 residues in the CDR3. Germline values: CDR1 SGHNT, CDR2 YYREEE (reference sequence). The TCR originated in a man aged 50 or older with active COVID-19. The chain uses TRBV5-4 and TRBJ1-2, with D unclear. Sequencing used peripheral blood. CDR3 loop: CASSPSGYGYTF. The CDR3 bases are TGTGCCAGCAGCCCTTCGGGCTATGGCTACACCTTC. The full variable domain, with the rest looked up from reference TRBV5-4 and TRBJ1-2, is ETGVTQSPTHLIKTRGQQVTLRCSSQSGHNTVSWYQQALGQGPQFIFQYYREEENGRGNFPPRFSGLQFPNYSSELNVNALELDDSALYLCASSPSGYGYTFGSGTRLTVV.